The rows below give T cell receptor beta chains drawn from one sample of a study of blood T cell repertoires in COVID-19. Clones were read by immunoSEQ multiplex PCR, and TCRdb kept only the in-frame ones, dropping some. The sample lists more than 150,000 clones, approximately 80% occurring once. Source material: PBMCs or T cells enriched from blood (not recorded which). Receptors originate from a man aged 55 to 70 who had been exposed to COVID-19. The CDR3 runs from the conserved cysteine through the conserved F or W. The D gene is left open where the match is weak. Expanded clones are given a class, and other clones once, few, many or no size at all.

clone size	D gene	V gene	J gene	CDR3 protein	CDR3 DNA
-	TRBD1	TRBV19	TRBJ1-1	CASSQGARNTEAFF	TGTGCCAGTAGTCAGGGGGCGCGAAACACTGAAGCTTTCTTT
few	-	TRBV27	TRBJ1-5	CASSLTVMSNQPQHF	TGTGCCAGCAGTTTAACAGTGATGAGCAATCAGCCCCAGCATTTT
-	-	TRBV27	TRBJ2-6	CASSTGPPSGANVLTF	TGTGCCAGCAGTACAGGACCCCCCTCTGGGGCCAACGTCCTGACTTTC
-	-	TRBV12-3/TRBV12-4	TRBJ2-3	CASSQFGDTQYF	TGTGCCAGCAGCCAGTTCGGGGATACGCAGTATTTT
few	-	TRBV30	TRBJ1-1	CAWSRTENTEAFF	TGTGCCTGGAGTCGGACAGAGAACACTGAAGCTTTCTTT
few	-	TRBV12-3/TRBV12-4	TRBJ1-1	CASSTWNTEAFF	TGTGCCAGCAGTACTTGGAACACTGAAGCTTTCTTT
-	TRBD1	TRBV7-9	TRBJ1-4	CASSWGQGSNEKLFF	TGTGCCAGCAGCTGGGGACAGGGCTCTAATGAAAAACTGTTTTTT
-	TRBD1	TRBV7-9	TRBJ2-5	CASSSPRQGARETQYF	TGTGCCAGCAGCTCCCCAAGACAGGGGGCGCGGGAGACCCAGTACTTC
many	TRBD1	TRBV5-1	TRBJ1-4	CASSLSGTDNEKLFF	TGCGCCAGCAGCCTATCCGGGACAGATAATGAAAAACTGTTTTTT
-	-	TRBV13	TRBJ2-5	CASSLTGDETQYF	TGTGCCAGCAGCTTAACGGGGGACGAGACCCAGTACTTC
-	TRBD2	TRBV9	TRBJ2-4	CASSPGLAAKNIQYF	TGTGCCAGCAGCCCAGGACTAGCGGCCAAAAACATTCAGTACTTC
few	-	TRBV14	TRBJ1-1	CASSQIGRPNTEAFF	TGTGCCAGCAGCCAAATCGGCAGGCCGAACACTGAAGCTTTCTTT
once	-	TRBV19	TRBJ2-7	CASSIAWGDYEQYF	TGTGCCAGTAGTATCGCATGGGGGGACTACGAGCAGTACTTC
-	TRBD1	TRBV10-3	TRBJ1-1	CAIRRDREWEAFF	TGTGCCATCAGAAGGGACAGGGAATGGGAAGCTTTCTTT
-	TRBD1	TRBV7-2	TRBJ1-2	CASSQLGGTGGNYGYTF	TGCGCCAGCAGCCAATTGGGGGGCACAGGGGGAAACTATGGCTACACCTTC
-	-	TRBV6-1	TRBJ1-1	CASSEVSFTEAFF	TGTGCCAGCAGTGAGGTCAGTTTCACTGAAGCTTTCTTT
-	TRBD2	TRBV9	TRBJ2-5	CASSAHPTAGVETQYF	TGTGCCAGCAGCGCTCACCCTACAGCGGGAGTGGAGACCCAGTACTTC
-	-	TRBV7-2	TRBJ1-1	CASSLGVTEAFF	TGTGCCAGCAGCTTAGGAGTCACTGAAGCTTTCTTT
few	-	TRBV11-2	TRBJ2-4	CASSLGQTLAKNIQYF	TGTGCCAGCAGCTTAGGCCAGACACTAGCCAAAAACATTCAGTACTTC
-	-	TRBV5-8	TRBJ2-5	CASSPGLPPFGKTQYF	TGTGCCAGCAGCCCAGGGCTGCCCCCCTTTGGGAAGACCCAGTACTTC
-	-	TRBV7-2	TRBJ1-1	CASTGGGTEAFF	TGTGCCAGCACGGGGGGTGGGACTGAAGCTTTCTTT
-	-	TRBV28	TRBJ1-3	CASSFRVNSGNTIYF	TGTGCCAGCAGTTTTCGGGTTAACTCTGGAAACACCATATATTTT
once	-	TRBV11-3	TRBJ2-1	CASSSDGTAPGNEQFF	TGTGCCAGCAGCTCAGATGGGACTGCCCCGGGCAATGAGCAGTTCTTC
-	TRBD2	TRBV7-3	TRBJ2-3	CASSPTGLVVPSTDTQYF	TGTGCCAGCAGCCCCACGGGACTAGTAGTCCCCAGCACAGATACGCAGTATTTT
-	TRBD1	TRBV29-1	TRBJ2-7	CSVAETGPWYEQYF	TGCAGCGTTGCGGAGACAGGGCCTTGGTACGAGCAGTACTTC
-	-	TRBV10-3	TRBJ2-1	CAISESTGPYNEQFF	TGTGCCATCAGTGAGTCAACAGGGCCCTACAATGAGCAGTTCTTC
-	TRBD2	TRBV13	TRBJ2-2	CASSTPGGLAVDGELFF	TGTGCCAGCAGCACACCAGGGGGACTAGCGGTGGACGGGGAGCTGTTTTTT
-	-	TRBV19	TRBJ1-1	CASSPPRSRTEAFF	TGTGCCAGTAGTCCCCCCAGGTCCCGAACGGAAGCTTTCTTT
-	-	TRBV6-2/TRBV6-3	TRBJ2-1	CASSRIAQPSYNEQFF	TGTGCCAGCAGTCGGATAGCGCAACCCTCCTACAATGAGCAGTTCTTC
-	-	TRBV6-5	TRBJ2-7	CASSYQGKAYF	TGTGCCAGCAGTTACCAGGGGAAGGCGTACTTC
-	TRBD2	TRBV28	TRBJ2-6	CASSSLLAGGSGANVLTF	TGTGCCAGCAGCTCCCTACTAGCGGGAGGCTCTGGGGCCAACGTCCTGACTTTC
many	TRBD2	TRBV7-9	TRBJ2-4	CASSPREGQSDSGRNIQYF	TGTGCCAGCAGTCCACGGGAGGGCCAGAGCGATAGCGGTAGAAACATTCAGTACTTC
-	-	TRBV12-3/TRBV12-4	TRBJ1-2	CASSRYSSYGYTF	TGTGCCAGCAGCAGATACAGTTCCTATGGCTACACCTTC
-	-	TRBV6-5	TRBJ2-2	CASSYWGDGTGELFF	TGTGCCAGCAGTTATTGGGGGGATGGGACCGGGGAGCTGTTTTTT
-	TRBD1	TRBV19	TRBJ1-1	CASSTGGRAFF	TGTGCCAGTAGTACAGGGGGCCGTGCTTTCTTT
-	TRBD1	TRBV15	TRBJ2-5	CATSSRTGVETQYF	TGTGCCACCAGCTCCCGGACAGGGGTAGAGACCCAGTACTTC
-	-	TRBV30	TRBJ1-1	CAWRQAAGYLSEAFF	TGTGCCTGGAGACAAGCCGCGGGGTATCTTTCTGAAGCTTTCTTT
-	TRBD1	TRBV7-2	TRBJ2-7	CASSPTGTGGYEQYF	TGTGCCAGCAGCCCAACCGGGACAGGGGGTTACGAGCAGTACTTC
few	-	TRBV19	TRBJ2-3	CASSRQGGGDTQYF	TGTGCCAGTAGTCGACAGGGCGGAGGGGATACGCAGTATTTT
-	TRBD2	TRBV5-1	TRBJ2-5	CASSLAAGDRETQYF	TGCGCCAGCAGCTTGGCGGCGGGAGATAGAGAGACCCAGTACTTC
-	TRBD1	TRBV19	TRBJ1-1	CASSIATGGGTEAFF	TGTGCCAGTAGTATAGCGACAGGGGGTGGCACTGAAGCTTTCTTT
-	-	TRBV7-6	TRBJ2-3	CASSLVDYTQYF	TGTGCCAGCAGCTTAGTTGACTATACGCAGTATTTT
-	-	TRBV27	TRBJ1-5	CASSPTESNQPQHF	TGTGCCAGCAGCCCCACGGAGAGCAATCAGCCCCAGCATTTT
-	TRBD1	TRBV28	TRBJ2-5	CASSRPGQGQETQYF	TGTGCCAGCAGTCGACCGGGACAGGGCCAAGAGACCCAGTACTTC
-	-	TRBV29-1	TRBJ2-1	CSVEDRTGAPGEQFF	TGCAGCGTTGAAGATAGAACGGGAGCGCCGGGGGAGCAGTTCTTC
-	TRBD1	TRBV7-8	TRBJ1-6	CASSQTGRDSPLHF	TGTGCCAGCAGCCAGACAGGGCGGGATTCACCCCTCCACTTT
-	TRBD2	TRBV5-1	TRBJ2-5	CASSTGLAGQETQYF	TGCGCCAGCAGTACGGGACTAGCGGGACAAGAGACCCAGTACTTC
-	-	TRBV5-1	TRBJ2-7	CASSLGRGSYEQYF	TGCGCCAGCAGCTTAGGCAGGGGCTCCTACGAGCAGTACTTC
few	TRBD2	TRBV30	TRBJ2-3	CAWRLAGGLSDTQYF	TGTGCCTGGAGACTAGCGGGAGGATTGTCAGATACGCAGTATTTT